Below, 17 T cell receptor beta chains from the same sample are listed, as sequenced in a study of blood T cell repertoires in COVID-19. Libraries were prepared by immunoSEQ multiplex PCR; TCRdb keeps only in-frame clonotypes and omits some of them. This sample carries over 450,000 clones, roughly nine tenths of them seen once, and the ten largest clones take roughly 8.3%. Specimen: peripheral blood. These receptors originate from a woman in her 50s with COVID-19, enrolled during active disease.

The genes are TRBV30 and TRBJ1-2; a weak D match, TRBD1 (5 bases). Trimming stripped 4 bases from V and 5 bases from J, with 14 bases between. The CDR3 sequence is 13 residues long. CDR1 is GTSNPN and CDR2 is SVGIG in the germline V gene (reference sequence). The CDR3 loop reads CAWTGRVEYGYTF. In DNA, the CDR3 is TGTGCCTGGACCGGCAGGGTTGAGTATGGCTACACCTTC.

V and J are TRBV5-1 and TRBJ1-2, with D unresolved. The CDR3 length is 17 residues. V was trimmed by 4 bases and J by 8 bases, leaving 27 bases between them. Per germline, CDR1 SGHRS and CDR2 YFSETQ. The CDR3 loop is CASSADRGLPLVRGYTF. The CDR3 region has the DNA TGCGCCAGCAGCGCCGACCGGGGATTACCTTTGGTGCGGGGCTACACCTTC.

CDR3 DNA sequence: TGCGCCAGCAGCTTGGGAGGAGGGTTTAACACTGAAGCTTTCTTT. Its translation: CASSLGGGFNTEAFF. V and J are TRBV5-1 and TRBJ1-1; no clear D gene. The CDR3 has 15 residues. Germline lookup yields CDR1 SGHRS and CDR2 YFSETQ. V was shortened by 0 bases and J by 2 bases, with 11 bases between the two germline ends.

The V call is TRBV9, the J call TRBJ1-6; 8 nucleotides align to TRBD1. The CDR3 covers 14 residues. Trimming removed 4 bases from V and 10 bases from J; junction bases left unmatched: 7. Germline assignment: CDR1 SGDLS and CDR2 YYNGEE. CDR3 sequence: CASSSGQGLSPLHF. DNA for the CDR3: TGTGCCAGCAGCTCAGGACAGGGCTTATCACCCCTCCACTTT.

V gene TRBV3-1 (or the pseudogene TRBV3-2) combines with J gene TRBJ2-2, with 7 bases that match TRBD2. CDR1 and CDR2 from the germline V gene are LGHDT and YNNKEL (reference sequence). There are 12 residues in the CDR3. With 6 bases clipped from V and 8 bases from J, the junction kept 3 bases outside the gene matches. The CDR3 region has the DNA TGTGCCAGCAGGCGAGCGGGGGGGGAGCTGTTTTTT. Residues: CASRRAGGELFF.

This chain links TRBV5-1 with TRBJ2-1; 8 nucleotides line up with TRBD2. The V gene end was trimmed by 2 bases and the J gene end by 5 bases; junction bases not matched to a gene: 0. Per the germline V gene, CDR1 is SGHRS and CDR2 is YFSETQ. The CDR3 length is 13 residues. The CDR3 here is CASSLLADNEQFF. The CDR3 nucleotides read TGCGCCAGCAGCTTACTAGCGGACAATGAGCAGTTCTTC.

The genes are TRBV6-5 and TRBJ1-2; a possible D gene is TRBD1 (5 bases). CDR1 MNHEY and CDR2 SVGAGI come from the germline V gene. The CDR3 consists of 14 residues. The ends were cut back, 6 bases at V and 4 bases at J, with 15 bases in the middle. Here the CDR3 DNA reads TGTGCCAGCAGCCAGGGTGGGGAAGGCTATGGCTACACCTTC. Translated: CASSQGGEGYGYTF.

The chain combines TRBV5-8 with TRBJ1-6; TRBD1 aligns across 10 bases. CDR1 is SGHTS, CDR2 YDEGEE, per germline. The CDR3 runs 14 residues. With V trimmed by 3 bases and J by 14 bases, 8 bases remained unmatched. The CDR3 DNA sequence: TGTGCCAGCAGCTCCGGGACAGGGGAGACATCCCTCCACTTT. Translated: CASSSGTGETSLHF.

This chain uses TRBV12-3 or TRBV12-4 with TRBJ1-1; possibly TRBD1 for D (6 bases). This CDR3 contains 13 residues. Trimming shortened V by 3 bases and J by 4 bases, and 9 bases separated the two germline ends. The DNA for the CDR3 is TGTGCCAGCAGTTTGGGGGCCCCCACTGAAGCTTTCTTT. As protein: CASSLGAPTEAFF.

CDR3 bases: TGTGCCAGCAGTGAATGGACAGGGGAAAATTCACCCCTCCACTTT. Residues: CASSEWTGENSPLHF. V gene TRBV25-1 combines with J gene TRBJ1-6; 9 bases map to TRBD1. Germline CDR1 is MGHDK and CDR2 is SYGVNS. The CDR3 loop spans 15 amino acids. V was pared by 1 base and J by 7 bases, with 2 bases of the junction left unmatched.

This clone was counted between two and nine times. The CDR3 spells CSVNEQGPSEAFF. Here the CDR3 DNA reads TGCAGCGTCAATGAACAGGGCCCTTCTGAAGCTTTCTTT. V gene TRBV29-1 combines with J gene TRBJ1-1; perhaps TRBD1 as D (6 bases). V lost 6 bases to trimming and J lost 6 bases, with 17 bases between them. The CDR3 is made up of 13 amino acids. The germline gives CDR1 SQVTM, CDR2 ANQGSEA.

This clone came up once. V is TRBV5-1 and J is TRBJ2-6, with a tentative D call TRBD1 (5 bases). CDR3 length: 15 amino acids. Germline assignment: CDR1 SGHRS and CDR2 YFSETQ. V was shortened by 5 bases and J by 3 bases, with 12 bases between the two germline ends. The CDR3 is CASSRGGFGANVLTF. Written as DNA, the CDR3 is TGCGCCAGCAGTAGGGGTGGATTTGGGGCCAACGTCCTGACTTTC. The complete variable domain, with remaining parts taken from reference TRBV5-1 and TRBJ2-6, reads KAGVTQTPRYLIKTRGQQVTLSCSPISGHRSVSWYQQTPGQGLQFLFEYFSETQRNKGNFPGRFSGRQFSNSRSEMNVSTLELGDSALYLCASSRGGFGANVLTFGAGSRLTVL.

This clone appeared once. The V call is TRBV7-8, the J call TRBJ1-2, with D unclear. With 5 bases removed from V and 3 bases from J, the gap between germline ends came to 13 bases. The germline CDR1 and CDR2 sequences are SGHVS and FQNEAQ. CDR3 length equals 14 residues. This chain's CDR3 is CASSPPWSDYGYTF. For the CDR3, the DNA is TGTGCCAGCAGCCCCCCCTGGAGCGACTATGGCTACACCTTC.

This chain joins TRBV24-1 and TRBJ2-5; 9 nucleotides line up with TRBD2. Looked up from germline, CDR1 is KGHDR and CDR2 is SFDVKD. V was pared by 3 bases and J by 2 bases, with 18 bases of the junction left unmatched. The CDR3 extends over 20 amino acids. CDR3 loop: CATSDPRANGLARRQETQYF. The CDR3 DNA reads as TGTGCCACCAGTGATCCCCGCGCGAATGGACTAGCGAGGAGGCAAGAGACCCAGTACTTC.

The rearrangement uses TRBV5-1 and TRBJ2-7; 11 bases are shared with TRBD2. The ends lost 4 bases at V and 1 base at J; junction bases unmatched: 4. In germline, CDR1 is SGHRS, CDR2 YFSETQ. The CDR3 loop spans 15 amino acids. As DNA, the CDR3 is TGCGCCAGCAGCAATCTAGCGGGGGGTTCCTACGAGCAGTACTTC. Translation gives CASSNLAGGSYEQYF.

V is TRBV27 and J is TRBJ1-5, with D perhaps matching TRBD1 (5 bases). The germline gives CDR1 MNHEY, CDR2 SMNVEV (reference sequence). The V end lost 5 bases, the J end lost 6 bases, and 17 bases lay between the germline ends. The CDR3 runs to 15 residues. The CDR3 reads CASSLGAPGVQPQHF. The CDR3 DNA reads TGTGCCAGCAGTCTCGGGGCCCCGGGAGTTCAGCCCCAGCATTTT.

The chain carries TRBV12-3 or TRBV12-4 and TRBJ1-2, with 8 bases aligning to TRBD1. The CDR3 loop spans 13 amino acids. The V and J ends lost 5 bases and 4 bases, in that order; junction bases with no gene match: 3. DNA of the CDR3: TGTGCCAGCAGTCCAGGGGGCCCCTATGGCTACACCTTC. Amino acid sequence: CASSPGGPYGYTF.